This note documents a single T cell receptor (beta chain) sequence. These data belong to a study of blood T cell repertoires in COVID-19. The assay was immunoSEQ multiplex PCR, and TCRdb's table has in-frame clones only and misses some. The sample carries about 310,000 clones, around 90% recorded once. J lost 1 base, V lost 8 bases, and 2 bases had no gene match. This CDR3 is built from 13 residues. Per germline, CDR1 ENHRY and CDR2 SYGVKD. This rearrangement joins TRBV10-3 to TRBJ2-3; 8 bases line up with TRBD2. The sample comprised peripheral blood. This clonotype originated in a woman in her thirties with COVID-19, enrolled during active disease. CDR3 in amino acids: CAIGSGGTDTQYF. DNA for the CDR3: TGTGCCATCGGTAGCGGGGGCACAGATACGCAGTATTTT.